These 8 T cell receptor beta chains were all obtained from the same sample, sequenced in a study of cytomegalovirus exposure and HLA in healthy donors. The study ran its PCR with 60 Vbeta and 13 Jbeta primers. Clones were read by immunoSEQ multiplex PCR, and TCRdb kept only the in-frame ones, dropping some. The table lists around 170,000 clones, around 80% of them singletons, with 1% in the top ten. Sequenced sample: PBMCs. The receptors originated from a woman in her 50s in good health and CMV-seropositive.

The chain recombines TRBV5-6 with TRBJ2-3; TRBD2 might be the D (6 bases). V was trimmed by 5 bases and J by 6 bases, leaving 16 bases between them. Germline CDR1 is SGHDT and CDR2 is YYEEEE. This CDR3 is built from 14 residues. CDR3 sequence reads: CASSYGSLGDTQYF. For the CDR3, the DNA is TGTGCCAGCAGTTACGGGAGCCTGGGGGATACGCAGTATTTT.

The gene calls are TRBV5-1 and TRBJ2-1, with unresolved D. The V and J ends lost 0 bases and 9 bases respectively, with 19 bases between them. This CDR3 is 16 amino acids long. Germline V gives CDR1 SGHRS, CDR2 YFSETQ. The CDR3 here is CASSLGSLISIGEQFF. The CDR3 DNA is TGCGCCAGCAGCTTGGGATCCCTCATCAGTATTGGTGAGCAGTTCTTC. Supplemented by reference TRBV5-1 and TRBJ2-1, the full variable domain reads KAGVTQTPRYLIKTRGQQVTLSCSPISGHRSVSWYQQTPGQGLQFLFEYFSETQRNKGNFPGRFSGRQFSNSRSEMNVSTLELGDSALYLCASSLGSLISIGEQFFGPGTRLTVL.

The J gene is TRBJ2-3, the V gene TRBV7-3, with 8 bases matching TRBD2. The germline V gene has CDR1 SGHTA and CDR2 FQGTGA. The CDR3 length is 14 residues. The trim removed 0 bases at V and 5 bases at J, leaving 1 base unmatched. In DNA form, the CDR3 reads TGTGCCAGCAGCTTAACAGCGGGAGTAGATACGCAGTATTTT. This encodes CASSLTAGVDTQYF.

In DNA form, the CDR3 reads TGTGCCAGCAGTTTATCCAGGGTTCGAGAGACCCAGTACTTC. This gives the protein CASSLSRVRETQYF. This sequence joins TRBV27 and TRBJ2-5; D is possibly TRBD1 (5 bases). This CDR3 comprises 14 residues. V lost 0 bases, J lost 4 bases, and 9 bases lay in between. Per germline, CDR1 MNHEY and CDR2 SMNVEV (reference sequence).

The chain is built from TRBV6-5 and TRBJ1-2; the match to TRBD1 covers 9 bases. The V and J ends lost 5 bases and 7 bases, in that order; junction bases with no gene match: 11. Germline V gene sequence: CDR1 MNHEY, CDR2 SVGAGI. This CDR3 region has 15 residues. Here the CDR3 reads CASSTTTGGLSGYTF. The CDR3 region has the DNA TGTGCCAGCAGTACCACCACAGGGGGCCTCTCTGGCTACACCTTC.

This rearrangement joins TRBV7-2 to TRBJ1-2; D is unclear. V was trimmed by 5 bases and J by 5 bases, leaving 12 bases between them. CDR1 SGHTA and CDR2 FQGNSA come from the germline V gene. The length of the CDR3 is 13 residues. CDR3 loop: CASSPPSGYGYTF. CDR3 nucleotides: TGTGCCAGCAGCCCACCTTCGGGTTATGGCTACACCTTC.

CDR3 region: CSIDRVSGYTF. DNA of the CDR3: TGCAGTATCGACAGGGTTTCTGGCTACACCTTC. The chain has TRBV20-1 and TRBJ1-2; TRBD1 agrees at 7 bases. CDR3 length: 11 residues. CDR1 and CDR2 (germline): DFQATT, SNEGSKA (reference sequence). J gave up 7 bases and V 8 bases, and 7 bases lay outside the gene matches.

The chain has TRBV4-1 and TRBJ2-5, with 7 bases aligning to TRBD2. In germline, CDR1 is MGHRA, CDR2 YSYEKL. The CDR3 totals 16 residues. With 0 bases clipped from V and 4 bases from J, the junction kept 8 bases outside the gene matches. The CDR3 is CASSQEGLGEGETQYF. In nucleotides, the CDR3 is TGCGCCAGCAGCCAAGAGGGGCTGGGGGAGGGAGAGACCCAGTACTTC.